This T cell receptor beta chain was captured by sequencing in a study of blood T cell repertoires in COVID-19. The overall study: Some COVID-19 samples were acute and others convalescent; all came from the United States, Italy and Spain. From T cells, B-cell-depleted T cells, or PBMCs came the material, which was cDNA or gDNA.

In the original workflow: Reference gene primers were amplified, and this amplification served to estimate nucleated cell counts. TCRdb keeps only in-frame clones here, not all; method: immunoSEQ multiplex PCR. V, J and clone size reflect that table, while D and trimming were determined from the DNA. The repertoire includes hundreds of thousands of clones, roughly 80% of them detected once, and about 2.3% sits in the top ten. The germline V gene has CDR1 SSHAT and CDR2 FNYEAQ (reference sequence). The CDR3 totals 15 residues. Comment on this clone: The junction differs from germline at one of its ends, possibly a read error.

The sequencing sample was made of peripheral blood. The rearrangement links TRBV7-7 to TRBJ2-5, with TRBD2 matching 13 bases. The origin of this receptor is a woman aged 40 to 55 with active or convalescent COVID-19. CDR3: CASSLQTSGRETQYF. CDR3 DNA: TGTGCTAGCAGCCTACAGACTAGCGGGAGGGAGACCCAGTACTTC.